What follows are 13 T cell receptor beta chains derived from one specimen sequenced in a study of lymphopenia after photon versus proton radiotherapy (dated by TCRdb to between 2019 and 2020). Preparation of the library involved the immunoSEQ multiplex PCR assay. TCRdb provides this immuneACCESS table in a form limited to in-frame rearrangements. Some clones are lacking; in checked studies, under half of them reflect an unresolved V gene, and why the rest are absent is not known. The sample includes fewer than 40,000 clones, with 94% observed a single time. The top ten clonotypes cover under 0.9% of the sample. This sample comprised peripheral blood, obtained from a patient treated with photon-based radiotherapy. These receptor sequences come from a woman aged 50 to 65 with cholangiocarcinoma.

The V call is TRBV12-5, the J call TRBJ1-2; 7 bases align to TRBD1. V was pared by 4 bases and J by 3 bases, with 8 bases of the junction left unmatched. The CDR3 has 15 residues. Germline CDR1 LGHNT, CDR2 FRNRAP. CDR3 protein: CASGSPGQTYYGYTF. The CDR3 nucleotides read TGTGCTAGTGGTTCGCCGGGACAGACCTACTATGGCTACACCTTC.

The V call is TRBV15, the J call TRBJ2-5; D is possibly TRBD1 or TRBD2 (6 bases each). Germline V gives CDR1 LNHNV, CDR2 YYDKDF (reference sequence). Trimming took 6 bases from V and 2 from J, leaving 10 bases between them. The CDR3 extends over 13 amino acids. The CDR3 reads CATRGGIQETQYF. As DNA, the CDR3 is TGTGCCACCAGAGGGGGGATTCAAGAGACCCAGTACTTC. The full variable domain, in which reference TRBV15 and TRBJ2-5 provide the parts outside the CDR3, is DAMVIQNPRYQVTQFGKPVTLSCSQTLNHNVMYWYQQKSSQAPKLLFHYYDKDFNNEADTPDNFQSRRPNTSFCFLDIRSPGLGDTAMYLCATRGGIQETQYFGPGTRLLVL.

The chain carries TRBV5-8 and TRBJ1-1, with D tentatively TRBD1 (6 bases). V was shortened by 2 bases and J by 1 base, with 9 bases between the two germline ends. The CDR3 sequence is 14 residues long. CDR1 SGHTS and CDR2 YDEGEE come from the germline V gene. CDR3 loop: CASSLSDRNTEAFF. CDR3 in DNA: TGTGCCAGCAGCTTATCGGACAGGAACACTGAAGCTTTCTTT.

The chain uses TRBV30 and TRBJ1-5; perhaps TRBD1 as D (6 bases). Germline V CDR1 and CDR2: GTSNPN, SVGIG (reference sequence). This CDR3 spans 14 amino acids. V lost 3 bases, J lost 7 bases, and 16 bases lay in between. The chain's CDR3 is CAWSRGAQEQPQHF. CDR3 DNA: TGTGCCTGGAGCCGGGGGGCCCAAGAACAGCCCCAGCATTTT. Using reference TRBV30 and TRBJ1-5 for the parts outside the CDR3, the full variable domain is SQTIHQWPATLVQPVGSPLSLECTVEGTSNPNLYWYRQAAGRGLQLLFYSVGIGQISSEVPQNLSASRPQDRQFILSSKKLLLSDSGFYLCAWSRGAQEQPQHFGDGTRLSIL.

The chain couples TRBV30 to TRBJ2-7, with TRBD1 matching over 7 bases. The CDR3 totals 12 residues. Germline V gene sequence: CDR1 GTSNPN, CDR2 SVGIG (reference sequence). With 3 bases clipped from V and 9 bases from J, the junction kept 8 bases outside the gene matches. In nucleotides, the CDR3 is TGTGCCTGGAGCGCTCAGGGGGATGGGCAGTACTTC. The encoded protein is CAWSAQGDGQYF.

This rearrangement joins TRBV7-2 to TRBJ2-7; no firm D call. Trimming took off 4 bases at V and 3 bases at J, with 7 bases between the two ends. Germline V lookup: CDR1 SGHTA, CDR2 FQGNSA. The CDR3 totals 12 residues. The CDR3 region is CASSSTIYEQYF. As DNA, the CDR3 is TGTGCCAGCAGCTCAACCATCTACGAGCAGTACTTC.

V and J are TRBV10-1 and TRBJ2-3; 8 bases are a match to TRBD2. The CDR3 extends over 14 amino acids. J lost 5 bases, V lost 6 bases, and 7 bases had no gene match. Germline V gives CDR1 WNHNN, CDR2 SYGVQD (reference sequence). For the CDR3, the DNA is TGCGCCAGCAGCCGGGGGGGGGTCGGAGATACGCAGTATTTT. As protein: CASSRGGVGDTQYF.

The rearrangement links TRBV7-2 to TRBJ2-5, with D perhaps matching TRBD2 (5 bases). The germline V gene encodes CDR1 SGHTA and CDR2 FQGNSA. V dropped 2 bases and J dropped 5 bases, with 9 bases sitting between them. The CDR3 has 13 residues. The CDR3 DNA is TGTGCCAGCAGCTTAAGCGGCCGGGAGACCCAGTACTTC. This encodes CASSLSGRETQYF.

The rearrangement uses TRBV4-1 and TRBJ1-1, with no clear D. The V gene's germline CDR1 is MGHRA and CDR2 YSYEKL. The CDR3 sequence is 14 residues long. The germline V and J ends were trimmed by 4 bases and 1 base, with 10 bases remaining between them. Here the CDR3 DNA reads TGCGCCAGCAGCCCTGGGCCGTCGAACACTGAAGCTTTCTTT. Protein product: CASSPGPSNTEAFF.

V gene TRBV18 combines with J gene TRBJ1-2; D gene unclear. Germline V gene sequence: CDR1 KGHSH, CDR2 LQKENI. Deletions cut 0 bases from V and 5 bases from J, with 19 bases between. CDR3 length equals 17 residues. The CDR3 region is CASSPPGDPPTGYGYTF. The DNA of the CDR3 is TGTGCCAGCTCACCACCGGGAGACCCACCGACCGGATATGGCTACACCTTC.

This clone has a single count. This chain uses TRBV30 with TRBJ1-2, with a possible D match to TRBD1 (6 bases). The CDR3 has 12 residues. Trimming pared 2 bases from V and 8 bases from J, leaving 12 bases between. Germline V CDR1 and CDR2: GTSNPN, SVGIG (reference sequence). CDR3 nucleotides: TGTGCCTGGAGTCCAGGGGAAGTAGGCTACACCTTC. Its translation: CAWSPGEVGYTF.

V is TRBV7-2 and J is TRBJ1-4; possible D gene TRBD1, 5 bases. The CDR3 sequence is 12 residues long. V was shortened by 4 bases and J by 7 bases, with 7 bases between the two germline ends. The V gene's germline CDR1 is SGHTA and CDR2 FQGNSA. The CDR3 bases are TGTGCCAGCAGCTGGGGGGGTGAAAAACTGTTTTTT. It translates to CASSWGGEKLFF.

This chain links TRBV6-6 with TRBJ2-1, with 9 bases identical to TRBD1. Germline V gene lookup returns CDR1 MNHNY and CDR2 SVGAGI (reference sequence). The CDR3 extends over 15 amino acids. V trimming: 6 bases; J trimming: 0 bases; junction bases outside the gene matches: 3. CDR3 amino acids: CASRPTGGSYNEQFF. The CDR3 DNA sequence: TGTGCCAGCAGACCGACAGGGGGCTCCTACAATGAGCAGTTCTTC.